This section outlines one TCR beta chain sequence together with its context. The data were taken from a study of control samples from healthy donors and cancer patients. Deletions cut 1 base from V and 4 bases from J, with 10 bases between. The germline CDR1 and CDR2 sequences are SGHVS and FQNEAQ. This CDR3 is 14 amino acids long. Produced via immunoSEQ multiplex PCR; TCRdb's table is partial and in-frame only. The sample comprises about 50,000 clones, 94% of which are singletons, and 3.5% to 4% rests with the top ten. V gene TRBV7-8 combines with J gene TRBJ1-2; a possible D gene is TRBD1 (5 bases). Sequencing was done on a sample of blood. The origin of this receptor is a man aged 25-45 years in good health. DNA for the CDR3: TGTGCCAGCAGCTTAGTAGGGGCAGGCTATGGCTACACCTTC. This sequence encodes CASSLVGAGYGYTF.